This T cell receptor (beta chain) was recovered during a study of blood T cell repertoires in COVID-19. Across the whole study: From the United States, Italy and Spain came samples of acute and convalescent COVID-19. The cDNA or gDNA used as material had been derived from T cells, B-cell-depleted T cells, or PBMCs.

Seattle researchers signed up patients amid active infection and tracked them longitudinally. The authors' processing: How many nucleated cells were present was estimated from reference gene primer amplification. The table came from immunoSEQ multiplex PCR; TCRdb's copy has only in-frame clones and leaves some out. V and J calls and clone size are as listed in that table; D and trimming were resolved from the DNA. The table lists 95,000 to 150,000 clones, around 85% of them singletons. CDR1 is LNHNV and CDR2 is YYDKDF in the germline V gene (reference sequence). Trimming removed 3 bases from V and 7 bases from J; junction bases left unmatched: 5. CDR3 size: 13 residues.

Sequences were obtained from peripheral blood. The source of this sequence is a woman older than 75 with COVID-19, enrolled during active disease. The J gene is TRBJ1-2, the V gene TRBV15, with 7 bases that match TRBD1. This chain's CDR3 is CATSSTRQGGYTF. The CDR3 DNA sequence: TGTGCCACCAGCAGTACTCGACAGGGTGGCTACACCTTC.